Listed below are T cell receptor beta chains from one sample, sequenced in a study of T-cell memory formation after mild COVID-19. One entry per CDR3 protein results from TCRdb running MiXCR on the 5' RACE reads. The table has hundreds of thousands of distinct CDR3 sequences, about a fifth seen once. The sample taken for sequencing was PBMCs or a T cell subset sorted from them (not recorded which). The receptors come from an adult woman who had mild COVID-19 (a few samples of this study predate the infection). Cell type and time point are not known. Both conserved end residues are part of each CDR3. The order of the fields is CDR3 length, clone size, V gene, J gene, D gene, CDR3 DNA, CDR3 protein. D genes are given only for firm matches. A clone size is listed for some rows: how often the clone was seen (once, few, many), or a class if it is expanded.

CDR3 length: 13; clone size: .; V gene: TRBV28; J gene: TRBJ1-1; D gene: .; CDR3 DNA: TGTGCCAGCACCCCGGTGGTGTTTACTGAAGCTTTCTTT; CDR3 protein: CASTPVVFTEAFF
CDR3 length: 14; clone size: many; V gene: TRBV4-3; J gene: TRBJ2-3; D gene: .; CDR3 DNA: TGCGCCAGCAGCCAAGAGGGGCAGGGAGGCTCGCAGTATTTT; CDR3 protein: CASSQEGQGGSQYF
CDR3 length: 15; clone size: .; V gene: TRBV12-3/TRBV12-4; J gene: TRBJ2-3; D gene: TRBD1; CDR3 DNA: TGTGCCAGCAGTCGACAGGGGTTAGGAACAGATACGCAGTATTTT; CDR3 protein: CASSRQGLGTDTQYF
CDR3 length: 12; clone size: .; V gene: TRBV28; J gene: TRBJ2-1; D gene: TRBD2; CDR3 DNA: TGTGCCAGCGGACTAGGGTACAATGAGCAGTTCTTC; CDR3 protein: CASGLGYNEQFF
CDR3 length: 12; clone size: few; V gene: TRBV7-9; J gene: TRBJ2-7; D gene: .; CDR3 DNA: TGTGCCAGCAGCACTGTGAACTACGAGCAGTACTTC; CDR3 protein: CASSTVNYEQYF
CDR3 length: 13; clone size: .; V gene: TRBV19; J gene: TRBJ2-3; D gene: .; CDR3 DNA: TGTGCCACCGCCGGAAGTCCCCCAGATACGCAGTATTTT; CDR3 protein: CATAGSPPDTQYF
CDR3 length: 20; clone size: many; V gene: TRBV5-1; J gene: TRBJ2-1; D gene: TRBD1; CDR3 DNA: TGCGCCAGCAGCCCACGGGACAGAACCACCTACCTGGGCTCCTACAATGAGCAGTTCTTC; CDR3 protein: CASSPRDRTTYLGSYNEQFF
CDR3 length: 14; clone size: many; V gene: TRBV23-1; J gene: TRBJ2-7; D gene: TRBD1; CDR3 DNA: TGCGCCAGCAGTCAGGGGACAGGACCCTACGAGCAGTACTTC; CDR3 protein: CASSQGTGPYEQYF
CDR3 length: 17; clone size: many; V gene: TRBV6-2/TRBV6-3; J gene: TRBJ2-7; D gene: .; CDR3 DNA: TGTGCCAGCTACAGGGGGCTTAGCGGGAGACCCCCCTACGAGCAGTACTTC; CDR3 protein: CASYRGLSGRPPYEQYF
CDR3 length: 15; clone size: few; V gene: TRBV5-1; J gene: TRBJ2-4; D gene: .; CDR3 DNA: TGCGCCAGCAGCTTTGGAATGGGCAGAGGGGACATTCAGTACTTC; CDR3 protein: CASSFGMGRGDIQYF
CDR3 length: 15; clone size: .; V gene: TRBV25-1; J gene: TRBJ1-3; D gene: .; CDR3 DNA: TGTGCCAGCAGCTCAGCGGGATCCGGGGACGACACCATATATTTT; CDR3 protein: CASSSAGSGDDTIYF
CDR3 length: 15; clone size: .; V gene: TRBV7-8; J gene: TRBJ2-7; D gene: .; CDR3 DNA: TGTGCCAGCAGCTTAGAAGGGCAGGCCCCCTACGAGCAGTACTTC; CDR3 protein: CASSLEGQAPYEQYF
CDR3 length: 14; clone size: few; V gene: TRBV9; J gene: TRBJ1-5; D gene: TRBD1; CDR3 DNA: TGTGCCAGCAGCGCGGGACAGGTAAATCAGCCCCAGCATTTT; CDR3 protein: CASSAGQVNQPQHF
CDR3 length: 14; clone size: few; V gene: TRBV4-1; J gene: TRBJ1-2; D gene: .; CDR3 DNA: TGCGCCAGCAGCCAAGAAAACTCCCTCGGAGGCTACACCTTC; CDR3 protein: CASSQENSLGGYTF
CDR3 length: 14; clone size: few; V gene: TRBV6-5; J gene: TRBJ2-3; D gene: TRBD1; CDR3 DNA: TGTGCCAGCAGTCGGACAGGGGCGATAGATACGCAGTATTTT; CDR3 protein: CASSRTGAIDTQYF
CDR3 length: 16; clone size: .; V gene: TRBV15; J gene: TRBJ2-1; D gene: TRBD2; CDR3 DNA: TGTGCCACCAGCAGAGATCGGGCTAGCGGCGACAATGAGCAGTTCTTC; CDR3 protein: CATSRDRASGDNEQFF
CDR3 length: 15; clone size: many; V gene: TRBV24-1; J gene: TRBJ2-2; D gene: .; CDR3 DNA: TGTGCCACCAGGAGCCCCGGGACATTCCCCGGGGAGCTGTTTTTT; CDR3 protein: CATRSPGTFPGELFF
CDR3 length: 14; clone size: few; V gene: TRBV5-1; J gene: TRBJ2-2; D gene: .; CDR3 DNA: TGCGCCAGCAGCTGGGAGACAGCCACCGGGGAGCTGTTTTTT; CDR3 protein: CASSWETATGELFF
CDR3 length: 13; clone size: few; V gene: TRBV20-1; J gene: TRBJ2-5; D gene: .; CDR3 DNA: TGCAGTGCTAGAGACAGGCAGCAAGAGACCCAGTACTTC; CDR3 protein: CSARDRQQETQYF
CDR3 length: 16; clone size: .; V gene: TRBV27; J gene: TRBJ2-7; D gene: TRBD2; CDR3 DNA: TGTGCCAGCAGTTTATTAGGCGGGAGCAGCTCCTACGAGCAGTACTTC; CDR3 protein: CASSLLGGSSSYEQYF
CDR3 length: 17; clone size: .; V gene: TRBV9; J gene: TRBJ2-3; D gene: TRBD2; CDR3 DNA: TGTGCCAGCAGCGTACGGATCAGCGGGGGGGCAGTAGATACGCAGTATTTT; CDR3 protein: CASSVRISGGAVDTQYF
CDR3 length: 16; clone size: few; V gene: TRBV20-1; J gene: TRBJ2-2; D gene: .; CDR3 DNA: TGCAGTGCTAGAACCGGGACTTTCCCAACCTCCGGGGAGCTGTTTTTT; CDR3 protein: CSARTGTFPTSGELFF
CDR3 length: 19; clone size: .; V gene: TRBV7-8; J gene: TRBJ2-1; D gene: TRBD2; CDR3 DNA: TGTGCCAGCAGCCCCGGGTACGGGCGGGGGGGCCATTTCTACAATGAGCAGTTCTTC; CDR3 protein: CASSPGYGRGGHFYNEQFF
CDR3 length: 14; clone size: .; V gene: TRBV20-1; J gene: TRBJ2-2; D gene: .; CDR3 DNA: TGCAGTGCTAGGGCGAGTCGCAGCTACGGGGAGCTGTTTTTT; CDR3 protein: CSARASRSYGELFF
CDR3 length: 13; clone size: few; V gene: TRBV6-5; J gene: TRBJ1-2; D gene: .; CDR3 DNA: TGTGCCAGCAACGCGGCAGGGAACTATGGCTACACCTTC; CDR3 protein: CASNAAGNYGYTF
CDR3 length: 14; clone size: many; V gene: TRBV20-1; J gene: TRBJ2-7; D gene: .; CDR3 DNA: TGCAGTGCCCATTCGGACAGCAGCTCCTACGAGCAGTACTTC; CDR3 protein: CSAHSDSSSYEQYF
CDR3 length: 18; clone size: .; V gene: TRBV21-1; J gene: TRBJ2-1; D gene: .; CDR3 DNA: TGTGCCAGCAGCAACCCTTCCGGAGGTGACTCATTCAACCATGAGCAGTTCTTC; CDR3 protein: CASSNPSGGDSFNHEQFF
CDR3 length: 15; clone size: .; V gene: TRBV12-3/TRBV12-4; J gene: TRBJ2-7; D gene: .; CDR3 DNA: TGTGCCAGCAGTTCGTACACGGACGTACCCTACGAGCAGTACTTC; CDR3 protein: CASSSYTDVPYEQYF
CDR3 length: 18; clone size: .; V gene: TRBV5-1; J gene: TRBJ2-3; D gene: TRBD1; CDR3 DNA: TGCGCCAGCGGCAAATCGACAGGGGCGAATTTCTTCACAGATACGCAGTATTTT; CDR3 protein: CASGKSTGANFFTDTQYF
CDR3 length: 14; clone size: .; V gene: TRBV5-1; J gene: TRBJ2-7; D gene: .; CDR3 DNA: TGCGCCAGCAGCTTGGCCACAGGGTTCTACGAGCAGTACTTC; CDR3 protein: CASSLATGFYEQYF
CDR3 length: 15; clone size: .; V gene: TRBV3-1; J gene: TRBJ1-2; D gene: .; CDR3 DNA: TGTGCCAGCAGCCAAGTATCCAGGGGTGGTCATGGCTACACCTTC; CDR3 protein: CASSQVSRGGHGYTF
CDR3 length: 14; clone size: .; V gene: TRBV9; J gene: TRBJ2-3; D gene: .; CDR3 DNA: TGTGCCAGCAGCGTAGTGGGTCCGCCAGATACGCAGTATTTT; CDR3 protein: CASSVVGPPDTQYF
CDR3 length: 13; clone size: few; V gene: TRBV29-1; J gene: TRBJ1-1; D gene: .; CDR3 DNA: TGCAGCGTCTGCGACAGGATGAACACTGAAGCTTTCTTT; CDR3 protein: CSVCDRMNTEAFF
CDR3 length: 15; clone size: few; V gene: TRBV6-5; J gene: TRBJ2-4; D gene: .; CDR3 DNA: TGTGCCAGCAGTTACTCCTCAGGGCTTGTGAACATTCAGTACTTC; CDR3 protein: CASSYSSGLVNIQYF
CDR3 length: 12; clone size: .; V gene: TRBV19; J gene: TRBJ2-7; D gene: .; CDR3 DNA: TGTGCCAGTAGTATTCCAGGGAACGAGCAGTACTTC; CDR3 protein: CASSIPGNEQYF
CDR3 length: 15; clone size: .; V gene: TRBV4-2; J gene: TRBJ2-1; D gene: .; CDR3 DNA: TGTGCCAGCAGCCAAGCGGACCCCATCTACAATGAGCAGTTCTTC; CDR3 protein: CASSQADPIYNEQFF
CDR3 length: 15; clone size: .; V gene: TRBV21-1; J gene: TRBJ2-1; D gene: .; CDR3 DNA: TGTGCCAGCAGCTCCCGGGCTAGCGGGGGGCTTGGCGGCTTCTTC; CDR3 protein: CASSSRASGGLGGFF
CDR3 length: 17; clone size: .; V gene: TRBV18; J gene: TRBJ1-1; D gene: TRBD1; CDR3 DNA: TGTGCCAGCTCACTCCTACCTCCGTCGGACAGGGACACTGAAGCTTTCTTT; CDR3 protein: CASSLLPPSDRDTEAFF
CDR3 length: 11; clone size: many; V gene: TRBV12-3/TRBV12-4; J gene: TRBJ2-2; D gene: .; CDR3 DNA: TGTGCCAGCAGTTCGTCCGGGGAGCTGTTTTTT; CDR3 protein: CASSSSGELFF
CDR3 length: 15; clone size: .; V gene: TRBV6-5; J gene: TRBJ1-1; D gene: .; CDR3 DNA: TGTGCCAGCAGCGATACGGGACACCCGAACACTGAAGCTTTCTTT; CDR3 protein: CASSDTGHPNTEAFF
CDR3 length: 14; clone size: many; V gene: TRBV20-1; J gene: TRBJ2-5; D gene: .; CDR3 DNA: TGCAGTGCTAGAGAAAGGCCATCCAGGGAGACCCAGTACTTC; CDR3 protein: CSARERPSRETQYF
CDR3 length: 12; clone size: few; V gene: TRBV5-1; J gene: TRBJ2-1; D gene: .; CDR3 DNA: TGCGCCAGCAGCTCGCGAGGATATGAGCAGTTCTTC; CDR3 protein: CASSSRGYEQFF
CDR3 length: 14; clone size: few; V gene: TRBV7-9; J gene: TRBJ1-1; D gene: .; CDR3 DNA: TGTGCCAGCAGCTCGCGTGAGTTAGGCCCCCAAGCTTTCTTT; CDR3 protein: CASSSRELGPQAFF
CDR3 length: 13; clone size: .; V gene: TRBV11-1; J gene: TRBJ2-2; D gene: TRBD1; CDR3 DNA: TGTGCCAGCAGCCGACAGGGGACCGGGGAGCTGTTTTTT; CDR3 protein: CASSRQGTGELFF
CDR3 length: 16; clone size: few; V gene: TRBV7-6; J gene: TRBJ2-2; D gene: TRBD2; CDR3 DNA: TGTGCCAGCAGCCCCACGACTAGCGGGGGAACCGGGGAGCTGTTTTTT; CDR3 protein: CASSPTTSGGTGELFF
CDR3 length: 15; clone size: few; V gene: TRBV7-8; J gene: TRBJ2-7; D gene: .; CDR3 DNA: TGTGCCAGCAGCTTAGACGGAGATAGCTCCTACGAGCAGTACTTC; CDR3 protein: CASSLDGDSSYEQYF